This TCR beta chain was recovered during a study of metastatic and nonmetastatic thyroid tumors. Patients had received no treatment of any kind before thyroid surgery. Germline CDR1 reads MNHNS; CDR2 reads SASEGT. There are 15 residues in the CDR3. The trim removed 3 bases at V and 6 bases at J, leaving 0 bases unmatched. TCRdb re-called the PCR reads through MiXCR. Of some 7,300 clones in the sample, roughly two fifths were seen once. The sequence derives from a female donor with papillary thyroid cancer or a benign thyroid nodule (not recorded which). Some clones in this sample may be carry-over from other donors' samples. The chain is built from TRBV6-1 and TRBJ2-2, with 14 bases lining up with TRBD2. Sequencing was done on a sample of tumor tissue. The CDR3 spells CASSETSGGAGELFF. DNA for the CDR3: TGTGCCAGCAGTGAGACTAGCGGGGGGGCCGGGGAGCTGTTTTTT.